The source of this TCR beta chain is a study of blood T cell repertoires in COVID-19. Overall study context: Researchers got acute and convalescent COVID-19 samples from the United States, Italy and Spain. From T cells, B-cell-depleted T cells, or PBMCs came the material, which was cDNA or gDNA.

The CDR3 covers 15 residues. The V and J ends lost 8 bases and 6 bases respectively, with 21 bases between them. The V gene's germline CDR1 is SEHNR and CDR2 FQNEAQ (reference sequence). In the original processing: Amplifying reference gene primers gave estimates of nucleated cell counts. This table comes from immunoSEQ multiplex PCR, and its TCRdb copy is limited to in-frame clones, with some not included. The V and J calls and clone size are taken from that table; D and trimming were inferred from the DNA. The top ten hold 4% to 5.5% of the sample, which has about 110,000 clones, about 90% seen once.

The specimen sequenced was peripheral blood. The chain recombines TRBV7-9 with TRBJ2-3, with D maybe TRBD2 (5 bases). The clonotype comes from a human donor in a cohort sampled during active COVID-19. The CDR3 DNA reads as TGTGCCAGCCCCAACACAAGCGGAGCTGGGGATACGCAGTATTTT. It encodes CASPNTSGAGDTQYF.